This entry lists 24 T cell receptor beta chains sequenced from one sample in a study of cytomegalovirus exposure and HLA in healthy donors. The PCR made use of 60 Vbeta and 13 Jbeta primers. Method: immunoSEQ multiplex PCR; TCRdb's copy keeps in-frame clones and lacks some. The sample includes about 210,000 clones, roughly 80% of them seen just once. The sample comprised PBMCs. Receptors originate from a male donor in good health and CMV-seropositive.

The rearrangement joins TRBV2 to TRBJ2-7; D gene ambiguous. Germline CDR1 SNHLY, CDR2 FYNNEI. V lost 6 bases and J 2 bases, leaving 11 bases between the germline ends. This CDR3 is built from 13 residues. The chain's CDR3 is CASRERPTYEQYF. The CDR3 DNA reads TGTGCCAGCAGGGAGAGACCCACCTACGAGCAGTACTTC. Full variable domain (outside the CDR3, taken from reference TRBV2 and TRBJ2-7): EPEVTQTPSHQVTQMGQEVILRCVPISNHLYFYWYRQILGQKVEFLVSFYNNEISEKSEIFDDQFSVERPDGSNFTLKIRSTKLEDSAMYFCASRERPTYEQYFGPGTRLTVT.

This chain joins TRBV6-5 and TRBJ2-3; maybe TRBD1 (5 bases). The CDR3 loop spans 15 amino acids. Germline lookup yields CDR1 MNHEY and CDR2 SVGAGI. Trimming stripped 0 bases from V and 3 bases from J, with 10 bases between. The CDR3 coding sequence is TGTGCCAGCAGTTACTCCGTCTCAGGGACAGATACGCAGTATTTT. This gives the protein CASSYSVSGTDTQYF.

The CDR3 DNA sequence: TGTGCCAGTAGTTTACAGGGAAACACCGGGGAGCTGTTTTTT. This encodes CASSLQGNTGELFF. The chain has TRBV19 and TRBJ2-2, with D perhaps TRBD1 (6 bases). V dropped 5 bases and J dropped 2 bases, with 9 bases sitting between them. The CDR3 has 14 amino acids. Germline V gene data show CDR1 as LNHDA and CDR2 as SQIVND (reference sequence).

The chain couples TRBV28 to TRBJ1-3; D remains ambiguous. Per the germline V gene, CDR1 is MDHEN and CDR2 is SYDVKM. V was cut by 4 bases and J by 0 bases, with 16 bases left in between. The length of the CDR3 is 17 residues. The CDR3 coding sequence is TGTGCCAGCAGTTACCTGACGGGTAGTATCTCTGGAAACACCATATATTTT. Its protein product is CASSYLTGSISGNTIYF.

The chain recombines TRBV10-3 with TRBJ2-7; 8 bases are a match to TRBD2. The CDR3 contains 13 residues. Germline-derived CDR1 and CDR2 are ENHRY and SYGVKD. V shed 6 bases and J 1 base; nucleotides not matched to a gene: 2. In DNA form, the CDR3 reads TGTGCCATCAGACTAGCGGAGTCCTACGAGCAGTACTTC. It specifies CAIRLAESYEQYF.

The J gene is TRBJ1-2, the V gene TRBV28; D is unresolved. Per germline, CDR1 MDHEN and CDR2 SYDVKM. Deletions cut 4 bases from V and 5 bases from J, with 11 bases between. The CDR3 extends over 13 amino acids. CDR3 in amino acids: CASSSANRYGYTF. DNA of the CDR3: TGTGCCAGCAGTTCCGCGAATCGTTATGGCTACACCTTC.

This chain uses TRBV7-3 with TRBJ2-1, with D possibly being TRBD1 (5 bases). The CDR3 loop spans 13 amino acids. V was trimmed by 5 bases and J by 3 bases, leaving 8 bases between them. CDR1 SGHTA and CDR2 FQGTGA come from the germline V gene. CDR3 protein: CASSAQGYNEQFF. CDR3 in DNA: TGTGCCAGCAGCGCCCAGGGCTACAATGAGCAGTTCTTC.

The gene calls are TRBV28 and TRBJ2-1, with 13 bases matching TRBD2. Germline lookup yields CDR1 MDHEN and CDR2 SYDVKM. The CDR3 runs to 16 residues. J lost 5 bases, V lost 4 bases, and 5 bases had no gene match. The CDR3 bases are TGTGCCAGCAGTTCACTAGCGGGAGGGATACACAATGAGCAGTTCTTC. It encodes CASSSLAGGIHNEQFF.

The chain recombines TRBV19 with TRBJ1-3, with D hard to call. The CDR3 has 17 amino acids. V lost 1 base to trimming and J lost 0 bases, with 13 bases between them. The V gene's germline CDR1 is LNHDA and CDR2 SQIVND (reference sequence). The CDR3 nucleotides are TGTGCCAGTAGTATAGGCGGGCACCGTGGCTCTGGAAACACCATATATTTT. It codes for CASSIGGHRGSGNTIYF.

This clone came up once. V is TRBV28 and J is TRBJ2-7; 7 nucleotides line up with TRBD1. This CDR3 has 16 amino acids. Germline assignment: CDR1 MDHEN and CDR2 SYDVKM. The V segment lost 5 bases and the J segment 3 bases; nucleotides outside the gene matches: 13. The CDR3 loop is CASSPEGAGSYYEQYF. Here the CDR3 DNA reads TGTGCCAGCAGTCCCGAGGGGGCAGGTAGCTACTACGAGCAGTACTTC.

J is TRBJ2-3 and V is TRBV19; no reliable D call. This CDR3 comprises 13 residues. The germline V and J ends were trimmed by 3 bases and 0 bases, with 4 bases remaining between them. Per germline, CDR1 LNHDA and CDR2 SQIVND (reference sequence). The CDR3 protein is CASSMASTDTQYF. The CDR3 region has the DNA TGTGCCAGTAGTATGGCTAGCACAGATACGCAGTATTTT.

The rearrangement joins TRBV27 to TRBJ2-1; weak D call: TRBD2 (5 bases). The CDR3 spans 13 residues. Germline CDR1 reads MNHEY; CDR2 reads SMNVEV (reference sequence). Trimming pared 4 bases from V and 4 bases from J, leaving 8 bases between. CDR3: CASSSPGYNEQFF. The CDR3 nucleotides are TGTGCCAGCAGTTCCCCGGGATACAATGAGCAGTTCTTC.

A few counts support this clone. The chain carries TRBV4-1 and TRBJ1-5; maybe TRBD1 (5 bases). The V end was cut by 0 bases, the J end by 2 bases, with 11 bases between. Germline V CDR1 and CDR2: MGHRA, YSYEKL. This CDR3 has 16 residues. As DNA, the CDR3 is TGCGCCAGCAGCCAAGATGGGGGGTTGGGCAATCAGCCCCAGCATTTT. Amino acid sequence: CASSQDGGLGNQPQHF.

The chain carries TRBV28 and TRBJ1-4; D uncertain. Trimming took off 3 bases at V and 7 bases at J, with 15 bases between the two ends. The CDR3 sequence is 15 residues long. The germline V gene has CDR1 MDHEN and CDR2 SYDVKM. In DNA form, the CDR3 reads TGTGCCAGCAGTTTTCTCCTTGCCGGGAGTGAAAAACTGTTTTTT. It translates to CASSFLLAGSEKLFF.

The chain combines TRBV27 with TRBJ1-2; D is possibly TRBD1 (6 bases). V lost 2 bases and J 5 bases, leaving 12 bases between the germline ends. This CDR3 has 14 residues. The germline V gene has CDR1 MNHEY and CDR2 SMNVEV (reference sequence). The CDR3 DNA reads TGTGCCAGCAGTTTAAGGGCAGGGGTATATGGCTACACCTTC. Protein sequence: CASSLRAGVYGYTF.

This clone appeared once. The chain uses TRBV19 and TRBJ1-5; possibly TRBD1 for D (5 bases). This CDR3 is 15 amino acids long. CDR1 is LNHDA and CDR2 is SQIVND in the germline V gene (reference sequence). The V gene lost 6 bases and the J gene lost 4 bases, with 16 bases spanning the gap. The CDR3 loop is CASSPGEGRNQPQHF. In DNA, the CDR3 is TGTGCCAGTAGCCCCGGGGAGGGGAGGAATCAGCCCCAGCATTTT.

The V gene is TRBV5-6, the J gene TRBJ1-2; D possibly corresponds to TRBD1 (5 bases). CDR1 and CDR2 (germline): SGHDT, YYEEEE. The CDR3 loop spans 14 amino acids. V lost 4 bases to trimming and J lost 4 bases, with 14 bases between them. The CDR3 reads CASSISTEIYGYTF. DNA of the CDR3: TGTGCCAGCAGCATCTCGACAGAGATCTATGGCTACACCTTC.

This rearrangement joins TRBV11-3 to TRBJ2-7; D possibly corresponds to TRBD2 (5 bases). CDR1 and CDR2 (germline): SGHNT, YENEEA. Trimming stripped 5 bases from V and 0 bases from J, with 8 bases between. The CDR3 spans 13 residues. CDR3 DNA: TGTGCCAGCAGCGCGGGTTACTCCTACGAGCAGTACTTC. Its protein product is CASSAGYSYEQYF.

This clone was detected once. This chain joins TRBV5-6 and TRBJ2-1, with D maybe TRBD2 (6 bases). The CDR3 contains 14 residues. Germline V gene sequence: CDR1 SGHDT, CDR2 YYEEEE. V was trimmed by 2 bases and J by 4 bases, leaving 10 bases between them. The chain's CDR3 is CASSFGTGYNEQFF. DNA for the CDR3: TGTGCCAGCAGCTTCGGGACTGGGTACAATGAGCAGTTCTTC.

V gene TRBV19 combines with J gene TRBJ2-1; 10 bases match TRBD2. Germline V CDR1 and CDR2: LNHDA, SQIVND (reference sequence). The CDR3 is 14 amino acids. J was trimmed by 3 bases and V by 8 bases; bases with no gene match: 4. CDR3 protein: CASRGLAYYNEQFF. The CDR3 DNA reads as TGTGCCAGTCGGGGACTAGCGTACTACAATGAGCAGTTCTTC.

The chain has TRBV4-1 and TRBJ2-7; 9 bases are shared with TRBD2. V lost 0 bases to trimming and J lost 5 bases; unmatched junction nucleotides: 8. Germline CDR1 reads MGHRA; CDR2 reads YSYEKL. This CDR3 spans 16 amino acids. CDR3 coding DNA: TGCGCCAGCAGCCAAGAGACGGCGGGAGGGCTCAACGAGCAGTACTTC. Protein: CASSQETAGGLNEQYF.

V usage is TRBV29-1 and J usage is TRBJ2-3; 8 nucleotides agree with TRBD2. Germline V CDR1 and CDR2: SQVTM, ANQGSEA. CDR3 length: 11 residues. The CDR3 bases are TGCACCGCGGGGGGCGCAGGGACGCAGTATTTT. It is translated as CTAGGAGTQYF.

CDR3 sequence (DNA): TGTGCCAGCAGCCCCCATTACGGGGCTGGAAACACCATATATTTT. It is translated as CASSPHYGAGNTIYF. The J gene is TRBJ1-3, the V gene TRBV9, with D uncertain. Per germline, CDR1 SGDLS and CDR2 YYNGEE. Trimming left V 4 bases short and J 2 bases short, with 13 bases between. This CDR3 region has 15 residues.

This sequence joins TRBV29-1 and TRBJ2-3; TRBD1 agrees at 7 bases. J was trimmed by 4 bases and V by 6 bases; bases with no gene match: 16. The CDR3 length is 16 residues. Germline V gives CDR1 SQVTM, CDR2 ANQGSEA. The CDR3 DNA is TGCAGCGTCCACCCAGGGGGTTATTTATTGTCAGATACGCAGTATTTT. This translates into CSVHPGGYLLSDTQYF.